This entry lists 2 T cell receptor beta chains sequenced from one sample in a study of early T cells in non-severe SARS-CoV-2 infection. In TCRdb, the 5' RACE reads were re-called with MiXCR into one record per CDR3 protein. This table has fewer than 80,000 distinct CDR3 sequences, 12% appearing once. Material: whole blood. The receptor source for this set is an adult who was a healthcare worker with PCR-confirmed SARS-CoV-2 infection or an uninfected control (not recorded which).

V gene TRBV12-3 or TRBV12-4 combines with J gene TRBJ1-5, with a weak D call TRBD1 (5 bases). The CDR3 extends over 13 amino acids. Trimming stripped 2 bases from V and 5 bases from J, with 7 bases between. Here the CDR3 DNA reads TGTGCCAGCAGTTTATTAGGGGATCAGCCCCAGCATTTT. Protein sequence: CASSLLGDQPQHF.

This clonotype has a handful of counts. The rearrangement uses TRBV27 and TRBJ2-4; TRBD1 aligns across 9 bases. Germline assignment: CDR1 MNHEY and CDR2 SMNVEV (reference sequence). After removal of 5 bases from V and 4 bases from J, the junction contained 12 bases not matched to a gene. The CDR3 contains 17 residues. The chain's CDR3 is CASSPTGGWAGKNIQYF. CDR3 nucleotide sequence: TGTGCCAGCAGTCCTACAGGGGGCTGGGCTGGGAAAAACATTCAGTACTTC.